These 7 T cell receptor beta chains share one sample of origin, sequenced in a study of cytomegalovirus exposure and HLA in healthy donors. Vbeta (60) and Jbeta (13) primers were used in the PCR. Repertoires were generated with immunoSEQ multiplex PCR, while TCRdb's copy carries only in-frame clones and drops some. The top ten clones hold roughly 0.76% of a sample with roughly 200,000 clones, around three quarters of them seen once. The sequenced material came from PBMCs. Source of these receptors: a woman aged 40 to 50 in good health and CMV-seronegative.

Points on this clone: A read error may account for a junction end that differs from germline. Other DNA sequences in the sample encode the same CDR3. The chain combines TRBV5-4 with TRBJ2-7; 9 bases fit TRBD1. The CDR3 length is 14 residues. Germline V lookup: CDR1 SGHNT, CDR2 YYREEE (reference sequence). CDR3 region: CASSLGDREHEQYF. DNA of the CDR3: TGTGCCAGCAGCTTGGGGGACAGGGAACACGAGCAGTACTTT.

This chain joins TRBV7-9 and TRBJ1-5, with D possibly TRBD1 on 6 matching bases. The CDR3 is made up of 14 amino acids. Trimming pared 3 bases from V and 3 bases from J, leaving 9 bases between. Germline CDR1 reads SEHNR; CDR2 reads FQNEAQ (reference sequence). In nucleotides, the CDR3 is TGTGCCAGCAGCTTGCCAGGGGCCAATCAGCCCCAGCATTTT. As protein: CASSLPGANQPQHF.

CDR3: CASSGTSGRFETQYF. The DNA of the CDR3 is TGTGCCAGCAGCGGGACTAGCGGGAGATTTGAGACCCAGTACTTC. J is TRBJ2-5 and V is TRBV25-1, with 14 bases aligning to TRBD2. V was clipped by 6 bases and J by 5 bases; unmatched bases: 5. From germline, CDR1 is MGHDK and CDR2 SYGVNS. CDR3 length equals 15 residues.

The V and J genes are TRBV6-6 and TRBJ2-7, with 7 bases identical to TRBD1. This CDR3 is built from 13 residues. CDR1 and CDR2 (germline): MNHNY, SVGAGI (reference sequence). V trimming: 6 bases; J trimming: 2 bases; junction bases outside the gene matches: 4. CDR3 protein: CASRPGQAYEQYF. The CDR3 bases are TGTGCCAGCAGACCCGGACAGGCCTACGAGCAGTACTTC.

The gene calls are TRBV29-1 and TRBJ1-5, with D tentatively TRBD1 (6 bases). This CDR3 spans 14 amino acids. With 8 bases removed from V and 5 bases from J, the gap between germline ends came to 19 bases. CDR1 is SQVTM, CDR2 ANQGSEA, per germline. This CDR3 reads CSCTEGGPDQPQHF. CDR3 nucleotides: TGCAGCTGCACGGAGGGGGGGCCGGATCAGCCCCAGCATTTT. Full variable domain (rest looked up from reference TRBV29-1 and TRBJ1-5): SAVISQKPSRDICQRGTSLTIQCQVDSQVTMMFWYRQQPGQSLTLIATANQGSEATYESGFVIDKFPISRPNLTFSTLTVSNMSPEDSSIYLCSCTEGGPDQPQHFGDGTRLSIL.

The rearrangement links TRBV30 to TRBJ2-3, with 12 bases fitting TRBD2. Germline loops: CDR1 GTSNPN, CDR2 SVGIG (reference sequence). V lost 1 base to trimming and J lost 0 bases; unmatched junction nucleotides: 2. The CDR3 has 16 residues. CDR3 nucleotides: TGTGCCTGGAGTGGACTAGCGGGAGCAAGCACAGATACGCAGTATTTT. Translating it yields CAWSGLAGASTDTQYF.

The chain joins TRBV9 to TRBJ1-1; D unresolved. Trimming removed 6 bases at V and 0 bases at J, with 9 bases between. The germline V gene encodes CDR1 SGDLS and CDR2 YYNGEE. CDR3 size: 13 residues. The CDR3 here is CASMGRVNTEAFF. The CDR3 nucleotides are TGTGCCAGCATGGGGAGGGTGAACACTGAAGCTTTCTTT.